The present entry profiles one T cell receptor (beta chain) with its context. The sample is drawn from a study of blood T cell repertoires in COVID-19. Study as a whole: COVID-19 samples, acute and convalescent, were from the United States, Italy and Spain.

Clones were sequenced by immunoSEQ multiplex PCR, and TCRdb holds only the in-frame ones, with some missing. The sample contains under 200,000 clones, 75% to 95% of which appear only once. The CDR3 has 13 amino acids. Germline values: CDR1 SQVTM, CDR2 ANQGSEA. V lost 3 bases and J 0 bases, leaving 6 bases between the germline ends. Sequenced: peripheral blood. The genes are TRBV29-1 and TRBJ2-1; a weak D match, TRBD2 (5 bases). The TCR sequence derives from a man aged 50 to 59 with acute or convalescent COVID-19. In nucleotides, the CDR3 is TGCAGCGTTGATCTAGCCTCCTACAATGAGCAGTTCTTC. The encoded protein is CSVDLASYNEQFF.